The 23 T cell receptor beta chains in this list originate from one sample, sequenced in a study of blood T cell repertoires in COVID-19. Assay used: immunoSEQ multiplex PCR; TCRdb lists only in-frame clones, some missing. The table has some 300,000 clones, around 87% seen once; the top ten hold about 1.2%. Sequenced: peripheral blood. Receptor source: a man in his 70s with acute or convalescent COVID-19.

V usage is TRBV21-1 and J usage is TRBJ2-7; TRBD2 is the table's D call and was not checked against the DNA. TRBV21-1 counts as a pseudogene. The CDR3 covers 17 residues. The CDR3 DNA is TGTGCCAGCAGCAAAGCGCGGGGGGGGCTTGTTCGGGATGAGCAGTACTTC. Protein: CASSKARGGLVRDEQYF.

This clone was observed a few times. V is TRBV4-2 and J is TRBJ1-2; 7 bases are a match to TRBD1. The V gene end was trimmed by 5 bases and the J gene end by 0 bases; junction bases not matched to a gene: 6. Germline CDR1 reads LGHNA; CDR2 reads YNFKEQ. The CDR3 has 15 amino acids. CDR3 in DNA: TGTGCCAGCAGCTCACAGGGGAACGCTAACTATGGCTACACCTTC. It specifies CASSSQGNANYGYTF.

For this clone: It is unclear where the CDR3 begins or ends on the DNA, so no DNA is shown, and the CDR3 is as TCRdb lists it. The chain joins TRBV4-1 to TRBJ1-1. Inclusive of both ends, the CDR3 amounts to 17 amino acids. Germline V gives CDR1 MGHRA, CDR2 YSYEKL. The chain's CDR3 is CASSQVRGGGFFGEAFF.

This clone showed up just once. The genes are TRBV5-4 and TRBJ1-1, with TRBD1 identical over 7 bases. The CDR3 covers 12 residues. After removal of 0 bases from V and 7 bases from J, the junction contained 0 bases not matched to a gene. Germline V gives CDR1 SGHNT, CDR2 YYREEE (reference sequence). Here the CDR3 reads CASSLGDSEAFF. CDR3 DNA: TGTGCCAGCAGCTTGGGGGACAGTGAAGCTTTCTTT.

This clone was picked up a small number of times. The chain employs TRBV27 and TRBJ2-3; TRBD2 agrees at 8 bases. Germline CDR1 and CDR2: MNHEY and SMNVEV (reference sequence). Trimming cost V 5 bases and J 0 bases; bases outside gene matches: 4. The CDR3 spans 15 residues. The CDR3 sequence: CASSRGGASTDTQYF. The CDR3 DNA reads as TGTGCCAGCAGTCGGGGGGGAGCTAGCACAGATACGCAGTATTTT.

The gene calls are TRBV7-2 and TRBJ1-6; D is uncertain. V lost 4 bases and J lost 9, with 19 bases in between. In germline, CDR1 is SGHTA, CDR2 FQGNSA. The CDR3 extends over 16 amino acids. The CDR3 sequence: CASSSGGPQAGSPLHF. Here the CDR3 DNA reads TGTGCCAGCAGCTCAGGAGGGCCTCAAGCGGGTTCACCCCTCCACTTT. Full variable domain (remainder filled in from reference TRBV7-2 and TRBJ1-6): GAGVSQSPSNKVTEKGKDVELRCDPISGHTALYWYRQSLGQGLEFLIYFQGNSAPDKSGLPSDRFSAERTGGSVSTLTIQRTQQEDSAVYLCASSSGGPQAGSPLHFGNGTRLTVT.

The J gene is TRBJ1-4, the V gene TRBV5-8, with 7 bases fitting TRBD1. CDR3 length: 15 residues. From germline, CDR1 is SGHTS and CDR2 YDEGEE. J lost 7 bases, V lost 0 bases, and 6 bases had no gene match. The chain's CDR3 is CASSLEGRGSEKLFF. In nucleotides, the CDR3 is TGTGCCAGCAGCTTGGAAGGCAGGGGGAGTGAAAAACTGTTTTTT. The full variable domain, in which reference TRBV5-8 and TRBJ1-4 provide the parts outside the CDR3, is EAGVTQSPTHLIKTRGQQATLRCSPISGHTSVYWYQQALGLGLQFLLWYDEGEERNRGNFPPRFSGRQFPNYSSELNVNALELEDSALYLCASSLEGRGSEKLFFGSGTQLSVL.

This chain uses TRBV28 with TRBJ1-6; possibly TRBD1 for D (6 bases). The V end lost 4 bases, the J end lost 8 bases, and 6 bases lay between the germline ends. The CDR3 is 12 amino acids. CDR1 is MDHEN and CDR2 is SYDVKM in the germline V gene. In nucleotides, the CDR3 is TGTGCCAGCAGTTACAGGGATTCACCCCTCCACTTT. Its protein product is CASSYRDSPLHF. Full variable domain (rest looked up from reference TRBV28 and TRBJ1-6): DVKVTQSSRYLVKRTGEKVFLECVQDMDHENMFWYRQDPGLGLRLIYFSYDVKMKEKGDIPEGYSVSREKKERFSLILESASTNQTSMYLCASSYRDSPLHFGNGTRLTVT.

V is TRBV5-1 and J is TRBJ2-2; D is perhaps TRBD1 (6 bases). The germline V gene has CDR1 SGHRS and CDR2 YFSETQ. Trimming took off 0 bases at V and 3 bases at J, with 9 bases between the two ends. This CDR3 contains 15 residues. CDR3 in amino acids: CASSLGNRDTGELFF. In DNA form, the CDR3 reads TGCGCCAGCAGCTTGGGGAACAGGGACACCGGGGAGCTGTTTTTT.

This chain uses TRBV6-5 with TRBJ2-7; D is uncertain. Germline CDR1 is MNHEY and CDR2 is SVGAGI. The CDR3 is 13 residues long. V lost 4 bases, J lost 3 bases, and 10 bases lay in between. CDR3 loop: CASSLAPFYEQYF. The CDR3 DNA reads as TGTGCCAGCAGTTTGGCCCCCTTCTACGAGCAGTACTTC.

This clone showed up just a few times. The V call is TRBV19, the J call TRBJ1-1, with D possibly being TRBD1 (5 bases). Germline V CDR1 and CDR2: LNHDA, SQIVND (reference sequence). V gave up 7 bases and J gave up 1 base, with 10 bases separating them. There are 13 residues in the CDR3. CDR3 amino acids: CASINRQNTEAFF. CDR3 DNA sequence: TGTGCCAGTATCAACAGGCAGAACACTGAAGCTTTCTTT.

The chain joins TRBV3-1 (or the pseudogene TRBV3-2) to TRBJ2-1; 13 nucleotides agree with TRBD2. J gave up 6 bases and V 4 bases, and 9 bases lay outside the gene matches. The CDR3 length is 17 residues. Germline loops: CDR1 LGHDT, CDR2 YNNKEL (reference sequence). In DNA form, the CDR3 reads TGTGCCAGCAGCCTAGGGACTAGCGGGATGGGGCTCAATGAGCAGTTCTTC. This translates into CASSLGTSGMGLNEQFF.

V usage is TRBV12-3 or TRBV12-4 and J usage is TRBJ2-2, with D maybe TRBD2 (6 bases). This CDR3 contains 13 residues. V gave up 4 bases and J gave up 14 bases, with 17 bases separating them. Here the CDR3 DNA reads TGTGCCAGCAGTTCACCACGACTAGAAGCCCTGTTTTTT. Residues: CASSSPRLEALFF.

Only a few counts were recorded for this clone. The chain has TRBV19 and TRBJ1-6; perhaps TRBD1 as D (5 bases). Trimming took 2 bases from V and 8 from J, leaving 19 bases between them. Germline CDR1 LNHDA, CDR2 SQIVND (reference sequence). The CDR3 contains 17 residues. CDR3 nucleotide sequence: TGTGCCAGTAGTATAAGGCGGTCCAGGGCTGAGGATTCACCCCTCCACTTT. Translation: CASSIRRSRAEDSPLHF.

The V gene is TRBV6-5, the J gene TRBJ2-5, with D possibly being TRBD2 (6 bases). Germline CDR1 is MNHEY and CDR2 is SVGAGI. V lost 0 bases, J lost 7 bases, and 18 bases lay in between. The CDR3 has 16 amino acids. The CDR3 coding sequence is TGTGCCAGCAGTTACTCTAGCGGTTCGCTGCGGGGGACCCAGTACTTC. Residues: CASSYSSGSLRGTQYF.

The chain uses TRBV11-2 and TRBJ1-6; D possibly corresponds to TRBD1 (5 bases). With 4 bases removed from V and 0 bases from J, the gap between germline ends came to 16 bases. This CDR3 has 18 residues. Germline CDR1 SGHAT, CDR2 FQNNGV. The CDR3 loop reads CASSSGRQGSSYNSPLHF. The CDR3 DNA reads as TGTGCCAGCAGCTCTGGCCGCCAGGGAAGCTCCTATAATTCACCCCTCCACTTT.

A note on this clone: The junction departs from germline at one end; a sequencing error may be responsible. This rearrangement joins TRBV6-1 to TRBJ1-2; 11 bases are a match to TRBD1. This CDR3 is 16 amino acids long. Germline-derived CDR1 and CDR2 are MNHNS and SASEGT. As DNA, the CDR3 is TGTGCCAGTAGTGAACTCTGGACAGGGGGCAACTATGGCTACACCTTC. It is translated as CASSELWTGGNYGYTF.

This sequence joins TRBV2 and TRBJ1-5, with D unresolved. The V end was cut by 1 base, the J end by 0 bases, with 7 bases between. Germline values: CDR1 SNHLY, CDR2 FYNNEI. The CDR3 contains 15 residues. The CDR3 bases are TGTGCCAGCAGTGAAGAACAGTTTAGCAATCAGCCCCAGCATTTT. This gives the protein CASSEEQFSNQPQHF.

This chain joins TRBV5-1 and TRBJ2-5; the match to TRBD2 covers 10 bases. The CDR3 runs 15 residues. With V trimmed by 3 bases and J by 5 bases, 7 bases remained unmatched. CDR1 and CDR2 from the germline V gene are SGHRS and YFSETQ. As DNA, the CDR3 is TGCGCCAGCAGCTCGGTAGCGGGGGGCCTGGAGACCCAGTACTTC. Translated, it gives CASSSVAGGLETQYF. The full variable domain, with the rest looked up from reference TRBV5-1 and TRBJ2-5, is KAGVTQTPRYLIKTRGQQVTLSCSPISGHRSVSWYQQTPGQGLQFLFEYFSETQRNKGNFPGRFSGRQFSNSRSEMNVSTLELGDSALYLCASSSVAGGLETQYFGPGTRLLVL.

The V call is TRBV11-3, the J call TRBJ1-1, with TRBD1 as a possible D gene (6 bases). This CDR3 has 13 residues. Germline V gives CDR1 SGHNT, CDR2 YENEEA. V was shortened by 8 bases and J by 2 bases, with 12 bases between the two germline ends. The CDR3 DNA reads as TGTGCCAGCGCGAAACAGGGTAACACTGAAGCTTTCTTT. Its translation is CASAKQGNTEAFF. The whole variable domain, filled in from reference TRBV11-3 and TRBJ1-1, reads EAGVVQSPRYKIIEKKQPVAFWCNPISGHNTLYWYLQNLGQGPELLIRYENEEAVDDSQLPKDRFSAERLKGVDSTLKIQPAELGDSAVYLCASAKQGNTEAFFGQGTRLTVV.

J is TRBJ2-7 and V is TRBV5-1, with 8 bases identical to TRBD1. Germline V CDR1 and CDR2: SGHRS, YFSETQ. The CDR3 consists of 13 residues. V trimming: 1 base; J trimming: 5 bases; junction bases outside the gene matches: 2. The CDR3 DNA follows: TGCGCCAGCAGCTTGCAGGGGGCCGACGAGCAGTACTTC. This translates into CASSLQGADEQYF. Variable domain in full (rest from reference TRBV5-1 and TRBJ2-7): KAGVTQTPRYLIKTRGQQVTLSCSPISGHRSVSWYQQTPGQGLQFLFEYFSETQRNKGNFPGRFSGRQFSNSRSEMNVSTLELGDSALYLCASSLQGADEQYFGPGTRLTVT.

The gene calls are TRBV5-8 and TRBJ1-5, with 8 positions matching TRBD1. Trimming removed 10 bases from V and 7 bases from J; junction bases left unmatched: 13. The CDR3 runs 14 residues. Germline assignment: CDR1 SGHTS and CDR2 YDEGEE. This chain's CDR3 is CAGARTGQSQPQHF. The CDR3 DNA is TGTGCCGGGGCGCGGACAGGGCAGAGCCAGCCCCAGCATTTT.

This sequence joins TRBV6-1 and TRBJ1-1; 12 bases map to TRBD1. Germline loops: CDR1 MNHNS, CDR2 SASEGT. The CDR3 runs to 20 residues. The J segment lost 0 bases and the V segment lost 3 bases, leaving 14 bases of the junction unmatched. The DNA of the CDR3 is TGTGCCAGCAGTGATGGGATATGGGACAGGGGGCGAAAAATGAACACTGAAGCTTTCTTT. Translating gives CASSDGIWDRGRKMNTEAFF.